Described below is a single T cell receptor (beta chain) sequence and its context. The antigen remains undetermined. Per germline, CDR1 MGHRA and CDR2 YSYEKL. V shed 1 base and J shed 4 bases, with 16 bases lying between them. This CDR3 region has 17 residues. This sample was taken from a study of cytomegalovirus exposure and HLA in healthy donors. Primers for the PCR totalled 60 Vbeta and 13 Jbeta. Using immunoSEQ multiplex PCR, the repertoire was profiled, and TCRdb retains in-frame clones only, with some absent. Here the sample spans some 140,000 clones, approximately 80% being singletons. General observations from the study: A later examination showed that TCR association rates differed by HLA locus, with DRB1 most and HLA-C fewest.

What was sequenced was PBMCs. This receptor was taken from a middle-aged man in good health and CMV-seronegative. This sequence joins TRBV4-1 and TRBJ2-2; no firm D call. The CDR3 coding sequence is TGCGCCAGCAGCCAAGTACCCTCGTCCGGGTTCACCGGGGAGCTGTTTTTT. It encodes CASSQVPSSGFTGELFF.